The 20 T cell receptor beta chains reported below all come from one sample, sequenced in a study of liver allograft versus peripheral blood T cells. The wider study: Recipients' peripheral blood supplied the T cell receptor repertoires against which those in transplanted livers were compared.

TCRdb re-derived calls from the reads in MiXCR, one entry per CDR3 protein. Of fewer than 15,000 distinct CDR3 sequences listed, about 20% are singletons. The origin of the receptors is a human patient who had a liver transplant. Some T cells may be supplied by the graft donor.

This clonotype is labeled as medium-sized. The chain combines TRBV18 with TRBJ1-6, with TRBD1 matching 9 bases. In germline, CDR1 is KGHSH, CDR2 LQKENI. Trimming removed 3 bases from V and 5 bases from J; junction bases left unmatched: 5. The CDR3 extends over 16 amino acids. CDR3 bases: TGTGCCAGCTCACCGGGACAGGGTGGGAATAATTCACCCCTCCACTTT. As protein: CASSPGQGGNNSPLHF.

By share of the sample, this clonotype is medium-sized. The V gene is TRBV29-1, the J gene TRBJ2-3; no reliable D call. The CDR3 runs 16 residues. The germline CDR1 and CDR2 sequences are SQVTM and ANQGSEA. V shed 5 bases and J shed 1 base, with 19 bases lying between them. This CDR3 is CSVLRQADLRTDTQYF. CDR3 coding DNA: TGCAGCGTTCTCCGTCAGGCGGATTTGCGCACAGATACGCAGTATTTT.

V is TRBV7-9 and J is TRBJ1-6, with D possibly being TRBD1 (5 bases). CDR1 SEHNR and CDR2 FQNEAQ come from the germline V gene (reference sequence). The length of the CDR3 is 13 residues. Deletions cut 4 bases from V and 8 bases from J, with 9 bases between. CDR3 coding DNA: TGTGCCAGCAGCTCCCGGGGGGATTCACCCCTCCACTTT. It yields the protein CASSSRGDSPLHF.

This rearrangement joins TRBV7-2 to TRBJ2-7; D is unclear. The V and J ends lost 5 bases and 2 bases respectively, with 10 bases between them. Germline-derived CDR1 and CDR2 are SGHTA and FQGNSA. The CDR3 has 13 amino acids. CDR3 in DNA: TGTGCCAGCAGCCTTATGTCCACCTACGAGCAGTACTTC. Translation: CASSLMSTYEQYF.

The chain has TRBV7-9 and TRBJ2-2; 8 nucleotides match TRBD2. CDR1 SEHNR and CDR2 FQNEAQ come from the germline V gene (reference sequence). With V trimmed by 5 bases and J by 8 bases, 7 bases remained unmatched. There are 14 residues in the CDR3. As DNA, the CDR3 is TGTGCCAGCAGCCCACGGGGGGGCGAAGGGGAGCTGTTTTTT. Protein product: CASSPRGGEGELFF.

This clonotype has more than one count but fewer than ten. This sequence joins TRBV11-1 and TRBJ2-2; maybe TRBD2 (5 bases). CDR3 length equals 15 residues. CDR1 SGHAT and CDR2 FQDESV come from the germline V gene (reference sequence). V lost 7 bases and J 1 base, leaving 13 bases between the germline ends. Written as DNA, the CDR3 is TGTGCCAGCAATATAAACGCGGGGAACACCGGGGAGCTGTTTTTT. Its protein is CASNINAGNTGELFF. The full variable domain, its missing parts supplied by reference TRBV11-1 and TRBJ2-2, is EAEVAQSPRYKITEKSQAVAFWCDPISGHATLYWYRQILGQGPELLVQFQDESVVDDSQLPKDRFSAERLKGVDSTLKIQPAELGDSAMYLCASNINAGNTGELFFGEGSRLTVL.

This sequence joins TRBV2 and TRBJ2-1; TRBD1 aligns across 8 bases. V gave up 6 bases and J gave up 8 bases; unmatched junction bases: 6. Germline values: CDR1 SNHLY, CDR2 FYNNEI. The CDR3 length is 13 residues. CDR3 in DNA: TGTGCCAGCAGCCCGGACAGGGACTATGAGCAGTTCTTC. It codes for CASSPDRDYEQFF.

This clonotype was detected many times. The CDR3 region is CASSPGRVGETQYF. Here the CDR3 DNA reads TGTGCCAGCTCACCAGGGCGGGTCGGAGAGACCCAGTACTTC. This chain uses TRBV18 with TRBJ2-5, with D tentatively TRBD2 (5 bases). The germline CDR1 and CDR2 sequences are KGHSH and LQKENI. CDR3 length: 14 amino acids. Trimming took off 2 bases at V and 4 bases at J, with 11 bases between the two ends.

The chain couples TRBV7-3 to TRBJ2-1, with 8 nucleotides matching TRBD2. Germline V CDR1 and CDR2: SGHTA, FQGTGA. This CDR3 is built from 13 residues. V lost 4 bases, J lost 7 bases, and 3 bases stayed unmatched. This chain's CDR3 is CASSYGGGNEQFF. CDR3 sequence (DNA): TGTGCCAGCAGCTACGGGGGGGGAAATGAGCAGTTCTTC.

At least ten counts were recorded for this clonotype. The V call is TRBV19, the J call TRBJ1-1, with D possibly being TRBD1 (5 bases). Germline V CDR1 and CDR2: LNHDA, SQIVND (reference sequence). The CDR3 is 14 amino acids. Trimming removed 6 bases from V and 5 bases from J, with 16 bases in between. CDR3 protein: CASRAPRRVTEAFF. The CDR3 region has the DNA TGTGCCAGTAGAGCACCCCGCAGGGTAACTGAAGCTTTCTTT.

This clonotype was seen only once. V is TRBV7-9 and J is TRBJ2-7, with D unclear. This CDR3 has 15 amino acids. The germline V gene has CDR1 SEHNR and CDR2 FQNEAQ (reference sequence). Trimming left V 3 bases short and J 3 bases short, with 15 bases between. The CDR3 loop is CASSLIQLRSYEQYF. The CDR3 DNA sequence: TGTGCCAGCAGCTTGATCCAACTACGGAGCTACGAGCAGTACTTC.

This chain links TRBV30 with TRBJ1-6; a possible D gene is TRBD1 (6 bases). V lost 3 bases to trimming and J lost 3 bases, with 12 bases between them. CDR3 length: 15 residues. Germline V gene lookup returns CDR1 GTSNPN and CDR2 SVGIG (reference sequence). CDR3 nucleotide sequence: TGTGCCTGGAGGGGGGCCCGAATCTATAATTCACCCCTCCACTTT. Protein product: CAWRGARIYNSPLHF. Supplemented by reference TRBV30 and TRBJ1-6, the full variable domain reads SQTIHQWPATLVQPVGSPLSLECTVEGTSNPNLYWYRQAAGRGLQLLFYSVGIGQISSEVPQNLSASRPQDRQFILSSKKLLLSDSGFYLCAWRGARIYNSPLHFGNGTRLTVT.

This clonotype was observed a few times. This chain connects TRBV3-1 to TRBJ2-2; D remains ambiguous. V gave up 1 base and J gave up 2 bases, with 5 bases separating them. The germline V gene has CDR1 LGHDT and CDR2 YNNKEL (reference sequence). The CDR3 runs 14 residues. The chain's CDR3 is CASSQVSNTGELFF. CDR3 coding DNA: TGTGCCAGCAGCCAAGTCAGTAACACCGGGGAGCTGTTTTTT.

The chain employs TRBV20-1 and TRBJ2-3; 8 bases agree with TRBD2. CDR1 and CDR2 (germline): DFQATT, SNEGSKA (reference sequence). The CDR3 spans 14 residues. The V gene end was trimmed by 5 bases and the J gene end by 0 bases; junction bases not matched to a gene: 4. The CDR3 loop is CSAFSGTSTDTQYF. Here the CDR3 DNA reads TGCAGTGCTTTTAGCGGGACTAGCACAGATACGCAGTATTTT.

By share of the sample, this clonotype is medium-sized. The chain combines TRBV6-6 with TRBJ2-7; no clear D gene. The V end was cut by 6 bases, the J end by 7 bases, with 13 bases between. This CDR3 has 12 residues. In germline, CDR1 is MNHNY, CDR2 SVGAGI (reference sequence). The CDR3 here is CASSGRLGEQYF. The CDR3 nucleotides read TGTGCCAGCAGCGGCAGGCTTGGGGAGCAGTACTTC.

The chain couples TRBV25-1 to TRBJ1-3; D ambiguous. The CDR3 totals 14 residues. V was trimmed by 4 bases and J by 5 bases, leaving 12 bases between them. Germline-derived CDR1 and CDR2 are MGHDK and SYGVNS. CDR3 sequence: CASSGVSGRNTIYF. The DNA of the CDR3 is TGTGCCAGCAGTGGGGTTAGTGGCAGAAACACCATATATTTT.

The chain joins TRBV7-9 to TRBJ2-5; possible D gene TRBD2, 6 bases. The V and J ends lost 5 bases and 3 bases respectively, with 16 bases between them. This CDR3 is built from 15 residues. The germline gives CDR1 SEHNR, CDR2 FQNEAQ (reference sequence). Written as DNA, the CDR3 is TGTGCCAGCAGCGGAGGGGCGGCACGAAAAGAGACCCAGTACTTC. Translating gives CASSGGAARKETQYF.

This clonotype has only a few counts. The J gene is TRBJ2-1, the V gene TRBV7-3; tentative D call: TRBD2 (6 bases). This CDR3 contains 12 residues. V was pared by 5 bases and J by 8 bases, with 10 bases between. CDR1 SGHTA and CDR2 FQGTGA come from the germline V gene. The DNA of the CDR3 is TGTGCCAGCAGCCCGGAGGGCCATGAGCAGTTCTTC. This encodes CASSPEGHEQFF.

In this sample, this clonotype turned up many times. The CDR3 reads CASSLGAENTGELFF. For the CDR3, the DNA is TGTGCCAGCAGCTTGGGGGCGGAGAACACCGGGGAGCTGTTTTTT. The chain links TRBV5-4 to TRBJ2-2, with no clear D. There are 15 residues in the CDR3. Trimming left V 0 bases short and J 1 base short, with 7 bases between. The V gene's germline CDR1 is SGHNT and CDR2 YYREEE (reference sequence).

This clonotype was detected a few times. The V gene is TRBV28, the J gene TRBJ1-5; 8 nucleotides match TRBD1. The CDR3 extends over 15 amino acids. Germline V gene data show CDR1 as MDHEN and CDR2 as SYDVKM. J was trimmed by 2 bases and V by 3 bases; bases with no gene match: 3. The DNA of the CDR3 is TGTGCCAGCAGTTTGCTGACAGGGGGCAATCAGCCCCAGCATTTT. This gives the protein CASSLLTGGNQPQHF.